A selection of T cell receptor beta chains follows, all from one sample in a study of cytomegalovirus exposure and HLA in healthy donors. Using immunoSEQ multiplex PCR, the repertoire was profiled, and TCRdb retains in-frame clones only, with some absent. Of 200,000 to 250,000 clones listed, approximately 82% are singletons. Material: PBMCs. The receptor source for this set is a woman younger than 35 in good health and CMV-seronegative. Both conserved end residues are trimmed from each CDR3. Each record gives: CDR3 length, V gene, J gene, CDR3 protein.

cdr3_length: 12
v_call: TRBV7-2
j_call: TRBJ1-1
cdr3_aa: ASSLQGGNTEAF

cdr3_length: 15
v_call: TRBV5-1
j_call: TRBJ1-1
cdr3_aa: ASSLGTGDSMNTEAF

cdr3_length: 13
v_call: TRBV19
j_call: TRBJ1-5
cdr3_aa: ASSNEEGIDQPQH

cdr3_length: 16
v_call: TRBV9
j_call: TRBJ2-3
cdr3_aa: ASSVRTRTSGGPDTQY

cdr3_length: 12
v_call: TRBV7-8
j_call: TRBJ2-1
cdr3_aa: ASSPDLRLHEQF

cdr3_length: 9
v_call: TRBV20-1
j_call: TRBJ2-1
cdr3_aa: SATLAAEQF

cdr3_length: 12
v_call: TRBV5-4
j_call: TRBJ2-1
cdr3_aa: ASTPDRSYNEQF

cdr3_length: 15
v_call: TRBV30
j_call: TRBJ2-7
cdr3_aa: AWSAGWRGESSYEQY

cdr3_length: 13
v_call: TRBV4-2
j_call: TRBJ2-1
cdr3_aa: ASSQDRLGYNEQF

cdr3_length: 14
v_call: TRBV9
j_call: TRBJ2-5
cdr3_aa: ASSVGPAGGLETQY

cdr3_length: 14
v_call: TRBV5-1
j_call: TRBJ1-6
cdr3_aa: ASSPRSVRENSPLH

cdr3_length: 12
v_call: TRBV6-1
j_call: TRBJ2-7
cdr3_aa: ASSSRTGGYEQY

cdr3_length: 10
v_call: TRBV28
j_call: TRBJ1-5
cdr3_aa: ASSLYREPQH

cdr3_length: 12
v_call: TRBV9
j_call: TRBJ2-7
cdr3_aa: ASSPYSGTYEQY

cdr3_length: 11
v_call: TRBV5-4
j_call: TRBJ1-1
cdr3_aa: ASSPGTGGEAF

cdr3_length: 15
v_call: TRBV5-4
j_call: TRBJ2-5
cdr3_aa: ASSLIGTAGVWETQY

cdr3_length: 13
v_call: TRBV5-4
j_call: TRBJ2-7
cdr3_aa: ASSLGSLREYEQY

cdr3_length: 13
v_call: TRBV2
j_call: TRBJ2-7
cdr3_aa: ASTTSRTGGFEQY

cdr3_length: 11
v_call: TRBV30
j_call: TRBJ2-1
cdr3_aa: ARGAGIDYEQF

cdr3_length: 16
v_call: TRBV18
j_call: TRBJ1-5
cdr3_aa: ASSTTAPGTGPDQPQH

cdr3_length: 12
v_call: TRBV9
j_call: TRBJ1-2
cdr3_aa: ASSVGQGNYGYT

cdr3_length: 12
v_call: TRBV4-1
j_call: TRBJ2-7
cdr3_aa: ASSQGGTDYEQY

cdr3_length: 12
v_call: TRBV19
j_call: TRBJ1-5
cdr3_aa: ASSRGGTNRPQH

cdr3_length: 12
v_call: TRBV6-1
j_call: TRBJ1-3
cdr3_aa: ASSVETGRNTIY

cdr3_length: 15
v_call: TRBV6-1
j_call: TRBJ1-5
cdr3_aa: ASSEPSTGRSNQPQH

cdr3_length: 13
v_call: TRBV9
j_call: TRBJ2-3
cdr3_aa: ASSARTGGTDTQY

cdr3_length: 9
v_call: TRBV6-1
j_call: TRBJ1-2
cdr3_aa: ASNWDYGYT

cdr3_length: 13
v_call: TRBV30
j_call: TRBJ2-1
cdr3_aa: AWSMGLAGYNEQF

cdr3_length: 12
v_call: TRBV6-4
j_call: TRBJ2-3
cdr3_aa: ASSALINGDTQY

cdr3_length: 11
v_call: TRBV28
j_call: TRBJ1-3
cdr3_aa: ASSFSSGNTIY

cdr3_length: 14
v_call: TRBV5-1
j_call: TRBJ2-6
cdr3_aa: ASSLGLLRGANVLT

cdr3_length: 11
v_call: TRBV5-1
j_call: TRBJ1-2
cdr3_aa: ASSFRQGYGYT

cdr3_length: 14
v_call: TRBV7-9
j_call: TRBJ1-5
cdr3_aa: ASSFGPLRGDQPQH

cdr3_length: 12
v_call: TRBV6-6
j_call: TRBJ2-7
cdr3_aa: ASSYGGGSHEQY

cdr3_length: 12
v_call: TRBV10-3
j_call: TRBJ1-1
cdr3_aa: AISESHRDTEAF

cdr3_length: 15
v_call: TRBV5-1
j_call: TRBJ2-3
cdr3_aa: ASTRNEGQGLSDTQY